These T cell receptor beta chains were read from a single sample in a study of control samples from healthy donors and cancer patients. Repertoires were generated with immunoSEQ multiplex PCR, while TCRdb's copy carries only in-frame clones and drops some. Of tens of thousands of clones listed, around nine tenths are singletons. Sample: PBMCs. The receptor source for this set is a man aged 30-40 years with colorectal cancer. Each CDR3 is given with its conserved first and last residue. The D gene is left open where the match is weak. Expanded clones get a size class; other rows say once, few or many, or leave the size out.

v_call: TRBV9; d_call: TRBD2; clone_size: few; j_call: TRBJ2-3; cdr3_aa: CASSITSGGTDTQYF; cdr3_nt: TGTGCCAGCAGCATTACGAGCGGGGGCACAGATACGCAGTATTTT
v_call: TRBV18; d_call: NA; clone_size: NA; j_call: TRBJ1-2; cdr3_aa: CASSPPALTYGYTF; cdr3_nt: TGTGCCAGCTCACCACCGGCGCTTACGTATGGCTACACCTTC
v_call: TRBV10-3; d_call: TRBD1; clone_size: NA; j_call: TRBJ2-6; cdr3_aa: CAISESVRDRDSSGANVLTF; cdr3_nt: TGTGCCATCAGTGAGTCCGTACGGGACAGGGACAGCTCTGGGGCCAACGTCCTGACTTTC
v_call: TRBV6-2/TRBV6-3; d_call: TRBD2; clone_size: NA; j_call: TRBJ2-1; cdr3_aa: CASSRGEPAPGEQFF; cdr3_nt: TGTGCCAGCAGTCGGGGGGAACCTGCCCCTGGTGAGCAGTTCTTC
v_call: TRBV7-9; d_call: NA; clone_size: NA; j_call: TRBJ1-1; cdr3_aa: CASSLRVDTEAFF; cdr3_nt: TGTGCCAGCAGTTTAAGGGTAGACACTGAAGCTTTCTTT
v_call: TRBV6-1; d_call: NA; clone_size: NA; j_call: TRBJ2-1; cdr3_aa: CASSEGHSYNEQFF; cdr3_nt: TGTGCCAGCAGTGAAGGACACTCCTACAATGAGCAGTTCTTC
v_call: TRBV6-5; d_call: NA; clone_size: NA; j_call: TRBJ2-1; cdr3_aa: CASSYSTPGDEQFF; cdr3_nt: TGTGCCAGCAGTTACTCGACCCCAGGGGATGAGCAGTTCTTC
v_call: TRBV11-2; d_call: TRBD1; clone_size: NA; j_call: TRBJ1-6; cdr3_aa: CASSPEGAGRNSPLHF; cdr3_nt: TGTGCCAGCAGCCCGGAGGGGGCGGGGCGTAATTCACCCCTCCACTTT
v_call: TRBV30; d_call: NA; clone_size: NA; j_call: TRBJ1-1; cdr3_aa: CAWSARTQQAFF; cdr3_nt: TGTGCCTGGAGTGCCCGGACACAGCAAGCTTTCTTT
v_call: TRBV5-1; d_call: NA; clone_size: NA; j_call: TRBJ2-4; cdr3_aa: CASSLGVLGLRAKNIQYF; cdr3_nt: TGCGCCAGCAGCTTGGGTGTTTTGGGACTGCGAGCCAAAAACATTCAGTACTTC
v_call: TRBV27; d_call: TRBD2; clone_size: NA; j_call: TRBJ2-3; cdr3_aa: CASSLLAGARGTDTQYF; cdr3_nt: TGTGCCAGCAGTTTACTAGCGGGGGCTCGGGGCACAGATACGCAGTATTTT
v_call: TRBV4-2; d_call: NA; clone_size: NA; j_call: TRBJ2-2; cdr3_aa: CASSQGFRGVNRGAVF; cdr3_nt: TGTGCCAGCAGCCAAGGGTTCCGGGGTGTTAACCGGGGAGCTGTTTTT
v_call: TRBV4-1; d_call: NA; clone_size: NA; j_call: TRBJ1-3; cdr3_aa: CASSQEVSGNTIYF; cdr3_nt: TGCGCCAGCAGCCAAGAAGTCTCTGGAAACACCATATATTTT
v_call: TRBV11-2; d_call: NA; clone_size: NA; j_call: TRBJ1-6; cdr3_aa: CASRYSGTPYNSPLHF; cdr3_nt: TGTGCCAGCAGATATTCAGGGACCCCTTATAATTCACCCCTCCACTTT
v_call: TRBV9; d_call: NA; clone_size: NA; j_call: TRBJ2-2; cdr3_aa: CASSGYWGANTGELFF; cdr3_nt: TGTGCCAGCAGCGGCTATTGGGGGGCGAACACCGGGGAGCTGTTTTTT
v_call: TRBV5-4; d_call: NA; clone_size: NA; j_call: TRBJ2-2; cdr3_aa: CASSLGGAGRTGELFF; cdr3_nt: TGTGCCAGCAGCTTGGGAGGGGCAGGTCGCACCGGGGAGCTGTTTTTT
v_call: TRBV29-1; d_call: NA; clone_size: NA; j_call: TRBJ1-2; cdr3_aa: CSVRAEDNYGYTF; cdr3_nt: TGCAGCGTTCGGGCAGAGGATAACTATGGCTACACCTTC
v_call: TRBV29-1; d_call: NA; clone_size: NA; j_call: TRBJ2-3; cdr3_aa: CSADRDFLTDTQYF; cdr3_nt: TGCAGCGCTGACAGGGACTTCCTCACAGATACGCAGTATTTT
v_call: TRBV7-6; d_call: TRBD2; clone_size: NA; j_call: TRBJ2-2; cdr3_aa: CASSFLAGGYTGELFF; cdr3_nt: TGTGCCAGCAGCTTTTTAGCGGGGGGGTACACCGGGGAGCTGTTTTTT
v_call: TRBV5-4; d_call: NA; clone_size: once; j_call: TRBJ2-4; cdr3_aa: CASSPGQTIAKNIQYF; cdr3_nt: TGTGCCAGCAGCCCCGGGCAGACTATAGCCAAAAACATTCAGTACTTC
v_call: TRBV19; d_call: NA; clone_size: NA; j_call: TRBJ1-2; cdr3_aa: CASSIGGGENGYTF; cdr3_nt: TGTGCCAGTAGTATAGGAGGGGGGGAGAATGGCTACACCTTC
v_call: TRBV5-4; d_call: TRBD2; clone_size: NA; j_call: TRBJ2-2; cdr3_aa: CASSLPGLAGGKDGELFF; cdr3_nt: TGTGCCAGCAGCTTACCGGGACTCGCGGGGGGGAAGGACGGGGAGCTGTTTTTT
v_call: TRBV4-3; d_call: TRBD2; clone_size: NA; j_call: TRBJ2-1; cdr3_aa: CASSVSGGASFLNEQFF; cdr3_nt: TGCGCCAGCAGCGTAAGCGGGGGGGCCTCGTTTTTGAATGAGCAGTTCTTC
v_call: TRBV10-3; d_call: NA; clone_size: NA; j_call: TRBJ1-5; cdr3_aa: CAIREDTNQPQHF; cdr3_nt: TGTGCCATCAGAGAAGATACCAATCAGCCCCAGCATTTT
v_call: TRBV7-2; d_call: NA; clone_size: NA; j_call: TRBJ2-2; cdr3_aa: CASSLNQGIGTGELFF; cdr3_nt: TGTGCCAGCAGCTTAAATCAGGGGATAGGGACCGGGGAGCTGTTTTTT
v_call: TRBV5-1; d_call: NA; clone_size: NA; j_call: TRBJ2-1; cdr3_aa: CASSLLYEQFF; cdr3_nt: TGCGCCAGCAGCTTGTTATATGAGCAGTTCTTC
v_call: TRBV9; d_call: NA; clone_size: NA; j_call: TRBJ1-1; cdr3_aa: CASSVGPGPNTEAFF; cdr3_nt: TGTGCCAGCAGCGTAGGGCCGGGACCTAACACTGAAGCTTTCTTT
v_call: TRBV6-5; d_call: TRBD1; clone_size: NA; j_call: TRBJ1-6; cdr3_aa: CASSPTGAGGSPLHF; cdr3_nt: TGTGCCAGCAGTCCGACAGGGGCGGGAGGGTCACCCCTCCACTTT
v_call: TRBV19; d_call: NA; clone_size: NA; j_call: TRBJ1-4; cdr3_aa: CASTPPGSSEKLFF; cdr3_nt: TGTGCCAGTACCCCACCAGGGAGTAGTGAAAAACTGTTTTTT
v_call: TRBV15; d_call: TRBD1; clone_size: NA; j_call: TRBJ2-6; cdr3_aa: CATSRTGIGANVLTF; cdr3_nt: TGTGCCACCAGCAGGACAGGGATTGGGGCCAACGTCCTGACTTTC
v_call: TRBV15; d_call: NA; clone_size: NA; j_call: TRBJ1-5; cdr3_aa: CATSRATDRQPQHF; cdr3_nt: TGTGCCACCAGCAGAGCTACAGATCGTCAGCCCCAGCATTTT
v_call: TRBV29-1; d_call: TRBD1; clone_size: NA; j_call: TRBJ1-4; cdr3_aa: CSVAGTGNEKLFF; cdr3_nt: TGCAGCGTAGCTGGGACAGGGAATGAAAAACTGTTTTTT
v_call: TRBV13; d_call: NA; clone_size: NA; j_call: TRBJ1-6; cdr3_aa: CASSLGHQGSYNSPLHF; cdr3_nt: TGTGCCAGCAGCTTAGGGCACCAAGGCTCCTATAATTCACCCCTCCACTTT
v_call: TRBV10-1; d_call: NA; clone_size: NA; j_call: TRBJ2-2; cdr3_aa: CASSVRGDYTGELFF; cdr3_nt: TGCGCCAGCAGTGTTAGGGGGGACTACACCGGGGAGCTGTTTTTT
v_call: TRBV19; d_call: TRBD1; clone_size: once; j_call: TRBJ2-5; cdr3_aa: CASRGTGEETQYF; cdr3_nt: TGTGCCAGTAGGGGGACAGGGGAAGAGACCCAGTACTTC
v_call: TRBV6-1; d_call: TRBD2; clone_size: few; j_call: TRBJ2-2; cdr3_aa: CASSELAGGPGELFF; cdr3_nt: TGTGCCAGCAGTGAACTAGCGGGGGGGCCCGGGGAGCTGTTTTTT
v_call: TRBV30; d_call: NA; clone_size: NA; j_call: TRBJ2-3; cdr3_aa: CAWSPERMQYF; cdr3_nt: TGTGCCTGGAGTCCTGAGAGAATGCAGTATTTT
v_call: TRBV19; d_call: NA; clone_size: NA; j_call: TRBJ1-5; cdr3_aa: CASIPFIGSNQPQHF; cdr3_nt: TGTGCCAGTATCCCCTTCATTGGGAGCAATCAGCCCCAGCATTTT
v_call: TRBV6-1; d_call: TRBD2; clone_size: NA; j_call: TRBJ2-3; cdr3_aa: CASSETSGGADTQYF; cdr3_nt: TGTGCCAGCAGTGAAACTAGCGGGGGGGCAGATACGCAGTATTTT
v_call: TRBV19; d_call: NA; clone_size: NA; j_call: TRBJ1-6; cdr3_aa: CASSLRDSPLHF; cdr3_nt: TGTGCCAGTAGTCTCAGAGATTCACCCCTCCACTTT
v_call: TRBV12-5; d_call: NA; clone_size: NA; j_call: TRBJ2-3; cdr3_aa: CASGLVTWAGAFYSTDTQYF; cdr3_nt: TGTGCTAGTGGTTTGGTTACATGGGCAGGGGCCTTCTATAGCACAGATACGCAGTATTTT
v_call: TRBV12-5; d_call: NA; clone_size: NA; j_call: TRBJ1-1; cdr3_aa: CASGLVWGRPTEAFF; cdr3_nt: TGTGCTAGTGGTTTGGTATGGGGCAGGCCCACTGAAGCTTTCTTT
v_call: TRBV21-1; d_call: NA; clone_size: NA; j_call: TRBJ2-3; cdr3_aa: CASTRSSGQGIHVWYF; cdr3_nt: TGTGCCAGCACCCGCTCGTCAGGACAGGGAATCCACGTATGGTATTTT
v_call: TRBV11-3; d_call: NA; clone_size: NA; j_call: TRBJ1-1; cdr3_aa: CASSLYGNTEAFF; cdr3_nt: TGTGCCAGCAGCCTGTACGGAAACACTGAAGCTTTCTTT
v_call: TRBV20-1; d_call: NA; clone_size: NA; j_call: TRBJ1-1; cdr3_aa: CSAEENTEAFF; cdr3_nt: TGCAGTGCTGAGGAGAACACTGAAGCTTTCTTT
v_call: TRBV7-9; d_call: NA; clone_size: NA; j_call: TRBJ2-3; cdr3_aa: CASSFGDSRDTQYF; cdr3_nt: TGTGCCAGCAGCTTTGGGGACTCACGGGATACGCAGTATTTT
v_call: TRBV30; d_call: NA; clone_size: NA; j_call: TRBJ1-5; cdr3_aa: CAWSPDQPQHF; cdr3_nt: TGTGCCTGGAGTCCGGATCAGCCCCAGCATTTT
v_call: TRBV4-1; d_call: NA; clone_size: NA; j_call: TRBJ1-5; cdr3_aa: CASSQGWGAQPQHF; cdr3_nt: TGCGCCAGCAGCCAAGGTTGGGGGGCTCAGCCCCAGCATTTT
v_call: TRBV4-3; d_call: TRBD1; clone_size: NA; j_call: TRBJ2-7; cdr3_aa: CASSQDLGDRGSNEQYF; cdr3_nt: TGCGCCAGCAGCCAAGATCTGGGGGACAGGGGATCCAACGAGCAGTACTTC
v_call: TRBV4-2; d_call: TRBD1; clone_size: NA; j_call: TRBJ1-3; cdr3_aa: CASSQTGGDSGNTIYF; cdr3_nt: TGTGCCAGCAGCCAAACAGGGGGCGACTCTGGAAACACCATATATTTT